The next 14 T cell receptor beta chains were all read from a single sample in a study of PD-L1 blockade in urothelial cancer. The protocol was immunoSEQ multiplex PCR, while the TCRdb copy is restricted to in-frame clones and leaves out a portion. This sample yields 85,000 to 90,000 clones, of which more than 85% are seen a single time; more than 8% belongs to the top ten. The sequencing used PBMCs, collected around atezolizumab (anti-PD-L1) treatment. These receptors all come from a man aged 60 to 75 with urothelial cancer.

The rearrangement uses TRBV6-5 and TRBJ2-3, with D perhaps TRBD2 (6 bases). V lost 6 bases and J lost 4, with 11 bases in between. This CDR3 spans 13 amino acids. Germline V gene data show CDR1 as MNHEY and CDR2 as SVGAGI. CDR3: CASSRTIADTQYF. The CDR3 DNA sequence: TGTGCCAGCAGCAGGACTATCGCAGATACGCAGTATTTT.

This chain links TRBV7-9 with TRBJ1-2; tentative D call: TRBD1 (6 bases). There are 14 residues in the CDR3. Trimming removed 7 bases from V and 4 bases from J, with 16 bases in between. Per the germline V gene, CDR1 is SEHNR and CDR2 is FQNEAQ (reference sequence). The CDR3 nucleotides read TGTGCCAGCAAACAAGGACAGCTCCTCTATGGCTACACCTTC. Translated, it gives CASKQGQLLYGYTF.

The J gene is TRBJ2-3, the V gene TRBV29-1; 7 positions agree with TRBD2. The ends lost 7 bases at V and 0 bases at J; junction bases unmatched: 7. The CDR3 covers 14 residues. Germline-derived CDR1 and CDR2 are SQVTM and ANQGSEA. The CDR3 loop reads CSDGGSVSTDTQYF. For the CDR3, the DNA is TGCAGCGACGGGGGGAGCGTTAGCACAGATACGCAGTATTTT.

This chain uses TRBV5-4 with TRBJ2-5; D unresolved. Germline CDR1 is SGHNT and CDR2 is YYREEE (reference sequence). Trimming took 8 bases from V and 5 from J, leaving 10 bases between them. The CDR3 runs 11 residues. CDR3 amino acids: CASGTQETQYF. CDR3 bases: TGTGCCAGTGGCACCCAGGAGACCCAGTACTTC.

This clone was seen a handful of times. The V call is TRBV10-3, the J call TRBJ2-1, with D perhaps TRBD2 (6 bases). V was cut by 4 bases and J by 10 bases, with 14 bases left in between. Germline CDR1 ENHRY, CDR2 SYGVKD. CDR3 length: 13 residues. Here the CDR3 DNA reads TGTGCCATCAGTGGGATTGGGGGGTTGGAGCAGTTCTTC. Its protein is CAISGIGGLEQFF.

The CDR3 region is CASSVGPSSGTTDTQYF. The CDR3 DNA reads TGTGCCAGCAGTGTGGGGCCGAGTAGCGGGACCACAGATACGCAGTATTTT. The gene calls are TRBV2 and TRBJ2-3; 8 positions agree with TRBD2. This CDR3 comprises 17 residues. CDR1 and CDR2 (germline): SNHLY, FYNNEI. V lost 4 bases, J lost 2 bases, and 11 bases stayed unmatched. The complete variable domain, with remaining parts taken from reference TRBV2 and TRBJ2-3, reads EPEVTQTPSHQVTQMGQEVILRCVPISNHLYFYWYRQILGQKVEFLVSFYNNEISEKSEIFDDQFSVERPDGSNFTLKIRSTKLEDSAMYFCASSVGPSSGTTDTQYFGPGTRLTVL.

This chain links TRBV7-2 with TRBJ2-7; TRBD1 matches at 10 bases. This CDR3 has 15 amino acids. Trimming at V came to 3 bases and at J to 5 bases, leaving 7 bases not matched to a gene. Germline CDR1 SGHTA, CDR2 FQGNSA. The CDR3 here is CASSFTGTGADEQYF. The DNA for the CDR3 is TGTGCCAGCAGCTTCACCGGGACAGGGGCCGACGAGCAGTACTTC.

The V call is TRBV9, the J call TRBJ2-3; possibly TRBD2 for D (6 bases). V was shortened by 0 bases and J by 1 base, with 9 bases between the two germline ends. The CDR3 has 15 amino acids. Germline loops: CDR1 SGDLS, CDR2 YYNGEE. CDR3 nucleotides: TGTGCCAGCAGCGTAGCCCAGCGGGGCACAGATACGCAGTATTTT. Translation: CASSVAQRGTDTQYF. The full variable domain, rest sourced from reference TRBV9 and TRBJ2-3, is DSGVTQTPKHLITATGQRVTLRCSPRSGDLSVYWYQQSLDQGLQFLIQYYNGEERAKGNILERFSAQQFPDLHSELNLSSLELGDSALYFCASSVAQRGTDTQYFGPGTRLTVL.

In its sample, this clone was seen once. The chain has TRBV19 and TRBJ2-1; 12 bases match TRBD2. The CDR3 loop spans 14 amino acids. V lost 5 bases to trimming and J lost 9 bases; unmatched junction nucleotides: 5. CDR1 is LNHDA and CDR2 is SQIVND in the germline V gene (reference sequence). The CDR3 region is CASSPSGGAPEQFF. The CDR3 DNA sequence: TGTGCCAGTAGTCCTAGCGGGGGGGCCCCTGAGCAGTTCTTC.

This chain connects TRBV19 to TRBJ1-6; D is ambiguous. The CDR3 totals 12 residues. The V end lost 8 bases, the J end lost 10 bases, and 12 bases lay between the germline ends. Germline V gives CDR1 LNHDA, CDR2 SQIVND (reference sequence). CDR3: CASGVAGSPLHF. The CDR3 nucleotides are TGTGCCAGTGGGGTGGCGGGGTCACCCCTCCACTTT.

The V gene is TRBV30, the J gene TRBJ2-3; D gene ambiguous. Germline CDR1 GTSNPN, CDR2 SVGIG (reference sequence). The CDR3 has 12 amino acids. Trimming removed 4 bases from V and 4 bases from J, with 9 bases in between. The CDR3 region is CAWTPGSDTQYF. CDR3 sequence (DNA): TGTGCCTGGACCCCCGGGTCAGATACGCAGTATTTT.

The V gene is TRBV5-3, the J gene TRBJ2-1; D possibly corresponds to TRBD1 (6 bases). TRBV5-3 is an open reading frame, and its role is uncertain. The CDR3 runs 16 residues. Between the trimmed V and J ends, which lost 5 bases and 5 bases, there was a span of 20 bases. CDR3 amino acids: CARRLEAQGTNNEQFF. CDR3 in DNA: TGTGCCAGAAGATTAGAAGCCCAGGGGACGAACAATGAGCAGTTCTTC.

V is TRBV19 and J is TRBJ2-3; the D is unclear. The CDR3 spans 13 residues. The germline gives CDR1 LNHDA, CDR2 SQIVND (reference sequence). The ends were cut back, 5 bases at V and 5 bases at J, with 11 bases in the middle. The CDR3, as DNA: TGTGCCAGTAGTTTCCTCTCACAAGATACGCAGTATTTT. This codes for CASSFLSQDTQYF.

CDR3 coding DNA: TGTGCCAGCAGCTATAAGATTCGGGAGGGGGAGCTGTTTTTT. Encoded protein: CASSYKIREGELFF. This chain uses TRBV7-2 with TRBJ2-2, with a tentative D call TRBD2 (6 bases). V lost 4 bases, J lost 8 bases, and 14 bases lay in between. In germline, CDR1 is SGHTA, CDR2 FQGNSA. CDR3 length: 14 residues.